The rows below give T cell receptor beta chains drawn from one sample of a study of CD4 and CD8 cells across lung adenocarcinoma regions. MiXCR, applied by TCRdb to the PCR reads, yields one record per CDR3 protein. The sample lists roughly 4,000 distinct CDR3 sequences, 60% to 65% seen once, with roughly 15% in the top ten. The sample was CD4+ T cells from the center of a lung tumor. The origin of the receptors is a male donor with lung adenocarcinoma. The CD4 and CD8 labels of this study may be unreliable. The CDR3 runs from the conserved cysteine through the conserved F or W. A D gene is named only where the DNA matches it firmly.

D	length	V	J	CDR3
TRBD2	16	TRBV7-2	TRBJ2-1	CASSRAGTSGNNEQFF
NA	13	TRBV6-1	TRBJ1-1	CASRETFAIGAFF
NA	14	TRBV4-1	TRBJ1-2	CASSRGGGNYGYTF
NA	14	TRBV6-1	NA	CASRDYLNKETQYF
TRBD2	15	TRBV6-5	TRBJ2-3	CASSSTSGRLRTQYF
TRBD1	16	TRBV6-1	TRBJ2-5	CASRARGGGGPETQYF
TRBD2	15	TRBV12-3/TRBV12-4	TRBJ2-3	CASSSLAGGPDTQYF
TRBD1	13	TRBV6-1	NA	CASRGTGLYEQYF
NA	14	TRBV6-1	TRBJ2-4	CAGTGQGAKNTQYF
TRBD2	14	TRBV7-2	NA	CASNLAGDSYEQYF
TRBD1	15	TRBV6-1	TRBJ1-2	CASSAITDRAYGYTF
TRBD1	15	TRBV12-3/TRBV12-4	TRBJ1-1	CASSPNQGARTEAFF
TRBD1	14	TRBV7-2	TRBJ1-1	CASSTRQGRTEAFF
NA	14	TRBV28	TRBJ2-3	CAGSGGGSKDTQYF
TRBD2	17	TRBV11-3	TRBJ2-4	CASRAGGGGRDQEIQYF
TRBD1	14	TRBV6-1	TRBJ2-1	CAVHRGQSYNEQFF
NA	14	TRBV6-1	NA	CASSPIRPSYEQYF
TRBD2	16	TRBV6-5	TRBJ2-4	CASSYRTGGGENIQYF
NA	14	TRBV7-2	TRBJ2-7	CASSTGTRIYEQYF
NA	14	TRBV6-1	TRBJ2-7	CASRDSSNSYEQYF
NA	12	TRBV11-1	TRBJ2-5	CASSLAAEVQYF
NA	15	TRBV7-2	TRBJ2-5	CASSQQGLGQETQYF
NA	15	TRBV6-1	TRBJ2-7	CASKLYKQGSYEQYF
TRBD2	15	TRBV6-1	TRBJ2-1	CASSGRTSGKPEQFF
NA	16	TRBV10-3	TRBJ2-7	CATKPGSLGASYEQYF
NA	13	TRBV6-1	TRBJ1-3	CASSENFGNTIYF
NA	13	TRBV7-8	TRBJ2-1	CASSLQGYNEQFF
TRBD2	19	TRBV6-1	TRBJ2-1	CASPPRTSGRVGSYNEQFF
TRBD2	18	TRBV6-1	TRBJ2-7	CASNDRGLAGGIPYEQYF
TRBD2	15	TRBV4-1	TRBJ2-1	CASSQVPSGRDEQFF
NA	14	TRBV12-3/TRBV12-4	TRBJ1-1	CASSKAGANTEAFF
TRBD2	11	TRBV12-3/TRBV12-4	TRBJ2-1	CASRGGVEQFF
TRBD1	13	TRBV6-4	TRBJ2-3	CASSYRGTDTQYF
TRBD2	15	TRBV7-2	TRBJ2-1	CASSTLAESYNEQFF
TRBD1	15	TRBV27	TRBJ2-5	CASSRDRGFRETQYF
NA	14	TRBV6-1	TRBJ1-1	CASNRGVLWTEAFF
NA	15	TRBV11-3	TRBJ2-3	CASSYDASSTDTQYF
TRBD2	13	TRBV6-5	TRBJ2-3	CASVLAGTDTQYF
TRBD1	16	TRBV5-4	TRBJ1-4	CASSLEQGRTNEKLFF
NA	12	TRBV6-1	TRBJ2-1	CASSEDSDEQFF
NA	15	TRBV6-1	TRBJ2-1	CASRTLVREKNEQFF
TRBD2	16	TRBV6-4	TRBJ2-2	CASSTTSGGVTGELFF
NA	14	TRBV10-3	TRBJ1-6	CAISEADANSPLHF
NA	15	TRBV12-3/TRBV12-4	TRBJ2-2	CASSLLGSNTGELFF
NA	13	TRBV7-8	NA	CASSSDRSETQYF
NA	14	TRBV6-5	NA	CASSSSNLHNEQYF
TRBD2	16	TRBV6-5	TRBJ2-3	CASSYRSGRGTDTQYF
NA	13	TRBV6-1	TRBJ1-2	CASSEVAVYGYTF
NA	14	TRBV28	TRBJ2-6	CASSSFSGANVLTF
TRBD1	15	TRBV6-5	TRBJ1-5	CASINTGTGGQPQHF
TRBD2	17	TRBV7-2	NA	CASSLVATSGRQETQYF
NA	12	TRBV7-2	NA	CASSWTRNEQFF
TRBD1	16	TRBV25-1	TRBJ2-5	CASAAAGGRDKETQYF
TRBD2	18	TRBV6-5	TRBJ2-1	CASSSPGLAGGPGNEQFF
NA	16	TRBV25-1	TRBJ2-5	CASRAAGGGARDTQYF
NA	13	TRBV6-1	TRBJ2-5	CASSDSMVKTQYF
NA	13	TRBV6-1	TRBJ1-6	CAGTEGYNSLLHF
NA	11	TRBV7-9	TRBJ2-5	CASSQEETQYF
TRBD1	12	TRBV6-1	TRBJ1-6	CASSQTGIEQYF
TRBD2	17	TRBV6-5	TRBJ2-2	CASSFPRGGVGTGELFF